Each of the 10 T cell receptor beta chains below was sequenced from the same sample in a study of T cell responses to AZD1222 COVID-19 vaccine. The table came from immunoSEQ multiplex PCR; TCRdb's copy has only in-frame clones and leaves some out. The sample consists of about 130,000 clones, 85% to 95% of them appearing once. The starting material was peripheral blood, obtained on day 0 of AZD1222 vaccination. All receptors derive from an adult in good health.

The CDR3 region is CASSPPTSGRYTDTQYF. The CDR3 DNA follows: TGTGCCAGCAGCCCTCCCACTAGCGGGAGGTACACAGATACGCAGTATTTT. This rearrangement joins TRBV9 to TRBJ2-3; TRBD2 matches 12 bases. Germline values: CDR1 SGDLS, CDR2 YYNGEE. The CDR3 contains 17 residues. V gave up 4 bases and J gave up 2 bases; unmatched junction bases: 8.

The genes are TRBV18 and TRBJ2-1; 8 bases are a match to TRBD2. V dropped 2 bases and J dropped 6; count of bases not matched to a gene: 12. Per the germline V gene, CDR1 is KGHSH and CDR2 is LQKENI. This CDR3 has 17 amino acids. This CDR3 reads CASSPIAGMGLFNEQFF. The DNA of the CDR3 is TGTGCCAGCTCACCAATAGCGGGGATGGGGTTATTCAATGAGCAGTTCTTC.

The chain carries TRBV28 and TRBJ2-1; D is unresolved. V dropped 6 bases and J dropped 8 bases, with 20 bases sitting between them. The CDR3 loop spans 15 amino acids. Germline V CDR1 and CDR2: MDHEN, SYDVKM. In nucleotides, the CDR3 is TGTGCCAGCAGGGATAACGCGGTCGGGTTGTATGAGCAGTTCTTC. Its protein product is CASRDNAVGLYEQFF.

The chain employs TRBV18 and TRBJ2-5, with D possibly being TRBD1 or TRBD2 (7 bases each). CDR1 and CDR2 (germline): KGHSH, LQKENI. V gave up 4 bases and J gave up 2 bases, with 20 bases separating them. There are 17 residues in the CDR3. In nucleotides, the CDR3 is TGTGCCAGCTCACTAAATCCAGGGGGGGCCGCGCAAGAGACCCAGTACTTC. It encodes CASSLNPGGAAQETQYF.

The V and J genes are TRBV5-5 and TRBJ1-1; a weak D match, TRBD1 (5 bases). Germline loops: CDR1 SGHKS, CDR2 YYEKEE (reference sequence). This CDR3 comprises 13 residues. V dropped 7 bases and J dropped 4 bases, with 14 bases sitting between them. This chain's CDR3 is CASGAGTFTEAFF. The CDR3 DNA is TGTGCCAGCGGGGCCGGGACTTTCACTGAAGCTTTCTTT.

The V gene is TRBV14, the J gene TRBJ2-5, with D possibly being TRBD2 (6 bases). The CDR3 contains 14 residues. Trimming shortened V by 3 bases and J by 2 bases, and 10 bases separated the two germline ends. Germline V lookup: CDR1 SGHDN, CDR2 FVKESK. This chain's CDR3 is CASSQAREQETQYF. DNA for the CDR3: TGTGCCAGCAGCCAGGCCCGGGAGCAAGAGACCCAGTACTTC.

The CDR3 DNA reads as TGTGCCAGCAGCGTAGCTACTACGGGGGCGAACACCGGGGAGCTGTTTTTT. It yields the protein CASSVATTGANTGELFF. The V call is TRBV9, the J call TRBJ2-2, with D maybe TRBD2 (6 bases). This CDR3 has 17 amino acids. Trimming removed 0 bases at V and 0 bases at J, with 12 bases between. Looked up from germline, CDR1 is SGDLS and CDR2 is YYNGEE. The whole variable domain, filled in from reference TRBV9 and TRBJ2-2, reads DSGVTQTPKHLITATGQRVTLRCSPRSGDLSVYWYQQSLDQGLQFLIQYYNGEERAKGNILERFSAQQFPDLHSELNLSSLELGDSALYFCASSVATTGANTGELFFGEGSRLTVL.

This rearrangement joins TRBV30 to TRBJ1-1; possible D gene TRBD1, 5 bases. Trimming took 1 base from V and 4 from J, leaving 16 bases between them. CDR1 is GTSNPN, CDR2 SVGIG, per germline (reference sequence). This CDR3 has 15 residues. CDR3 DNA: TGTGCCTGGAGTGGCCGGTTGGCCAGGGTCACTGAAGCTTTCTTT. Translation gives CAWSGRLARVTEAFF.

The CDR3 DNA follows: TGTGCCAGCAGCCCCTCTGGGCGGAACACCGGGGAGCTGTTTTTT. It translates to CASSPSGRNTGELFF. The chain couples TRBV2 to TRBJ2-2; D gene uncertain. Trimming pared 6 bases from V and 1 base from J, leaving 12 bases between. Germline V CDR1 and CDR2: SNHLY, FYNNEI. The CDR3 sequence is 15 residues long.

This clone was seen only a few times. The chain recombines TRBV18 with TRBJ2-1; 10 nucleotides agree with TRBD2. This CDR3 spans 16 amino acids. The V gene's germline CDR1 is KGHSH and CDR2 LQKENI. The V segment lost 2 bases and the J segment 9 bases; nucleotides outside the gene matches: 10. The CDR3 DNA reads as TGTGCCAGCTCACCAGGGTCCCTAGCGGGAGACGTTGAGCAGTTCTTC. It translates to CASSPGSLAGDVEQFF. Combining the CDR3 with reference TRBV18 and TRBJ2-1 gives the whole variable domain NAGVMQNPRHLVRRRGQEARLRCSPMKGHSHVYWYRQLPEEGLKFMVYLQKENIIDESGMPKERFSAEFPKEGPSILRIQQVVRGDSAAYFCASSPGSLAGDVEQFFGPGTRLTVL.